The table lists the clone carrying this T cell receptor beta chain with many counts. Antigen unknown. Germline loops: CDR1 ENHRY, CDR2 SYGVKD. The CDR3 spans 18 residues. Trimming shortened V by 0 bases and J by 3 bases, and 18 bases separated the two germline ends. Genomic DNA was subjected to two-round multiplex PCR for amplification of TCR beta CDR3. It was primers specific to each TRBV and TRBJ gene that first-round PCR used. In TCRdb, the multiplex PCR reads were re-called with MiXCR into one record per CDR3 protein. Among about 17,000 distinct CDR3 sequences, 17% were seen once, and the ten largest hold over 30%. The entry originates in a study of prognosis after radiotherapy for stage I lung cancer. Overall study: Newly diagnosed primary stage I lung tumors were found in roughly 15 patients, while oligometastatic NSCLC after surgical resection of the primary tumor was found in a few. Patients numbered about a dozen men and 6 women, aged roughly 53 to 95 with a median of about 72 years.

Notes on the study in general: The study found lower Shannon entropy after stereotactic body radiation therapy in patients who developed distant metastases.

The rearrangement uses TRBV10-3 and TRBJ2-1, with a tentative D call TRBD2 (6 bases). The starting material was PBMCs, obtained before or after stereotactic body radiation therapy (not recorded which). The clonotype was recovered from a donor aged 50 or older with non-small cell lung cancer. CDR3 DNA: TGTGCCATCAGTGAGTCGAGGGGCGGGACTCAAAGCTACAATGAGCAGTTCTTC. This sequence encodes CAISESRGGTQSYNEQFF.